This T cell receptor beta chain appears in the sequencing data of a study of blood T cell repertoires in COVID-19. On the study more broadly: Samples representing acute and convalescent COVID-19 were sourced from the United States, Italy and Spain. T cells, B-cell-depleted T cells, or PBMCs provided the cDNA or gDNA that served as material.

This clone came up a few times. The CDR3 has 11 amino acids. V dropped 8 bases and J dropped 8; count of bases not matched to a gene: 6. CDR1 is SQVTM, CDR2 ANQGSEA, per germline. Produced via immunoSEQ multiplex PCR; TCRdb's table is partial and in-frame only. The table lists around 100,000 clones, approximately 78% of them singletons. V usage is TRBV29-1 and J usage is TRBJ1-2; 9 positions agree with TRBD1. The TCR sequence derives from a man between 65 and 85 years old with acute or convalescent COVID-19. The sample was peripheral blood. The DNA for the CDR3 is TGCAGCTCCCGGGACAGGGAAGGCTACACCTTC. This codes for CSSRDREGYTF.